Listed here is a single T cell receptor beta chain. The data were obtained in a study of brain T cells in children with intractable seizures. TCRdb's table, derived via immunoSEQ multiplex PCR, lists solely in-frame clones and lacks some. The data contain 340,000 or so clones, about 93% of them seen just once; the ten biggest clones take up around 6%. Described time point: blood from clinic visit 5 months post-surgery; TSC patient then seizure free. Sequencing was limited to surgery cases with top T cell transcript signatures in brain tissue. Trimming removed 0 bases at V and 2 bases at J, with 11 bases between. The CDR3 is 15 amino acids. Germline lookup yields CDR1 SGHKS and CDR2 YYEKEE (reference sequence).

This clonotype was obtained from a boy in the first two years of life with tuberous sclerosis and intractable seizures. The chain is built from TRBV5-5 and TRBJ1-1, with D possibly TRBD1 on 6 matching bases. This sample comprised peripheral blood, obtained approximately 5 months after surgery. The CDR3 spells CASSLVWTANTEAFF. The CDR3, as DNA: TGTGCCAGCAGCTTGGTATGGACAGCCAACACTGAAGCTTTCTTT.